This T cell receptor (beta chain) appears in the sequencing data of a study of metastatic and nonmetastatic thyroid tumors. The overall study: Patients with malignant and benign thyroid disease provided blood and tumor or nodule tissue, whose repertoires were compared.

This clone was picked up many times. The sample has other DNA sequences that encode this CDR3 too. Each patient came to thyroid surgery without any prior treatment (of any kind). This CDR3 comprises 14 residues. The V and J ends lost 4 bases and 5 bases respectively, with 17 bases between them. Germline V CDR1 and CDR2: SQVTM, ANQGSEA. Source study methods: The study took CDR3 differences across clinicopathological groups and made a distant-metastasis classifier for papillary thyroid cancer from them. Through MiXCR, TCRdb re-clonotyped the PCR reads. The V and J calls follow TCRdb's processing rather than the paper's. The sample consists of approximately 86,000 clones, about an eighth of them appearing once.

The sequenced sample consisted of tumor tissue. The receptor was isolated from a female donor with papillary thyroid cancer or a benign thyroid nodule (not recorded which). Some clones in this sample may be carry-over from other donors' samples. The chain links TRBV29-1 to TRBJ1-2; D is perhaps TRBD1 (6 bases). The CDR3 protein is CSVVGSGGLYGYTF. DNA of the CDR3: TGCAGCGTTGTCGGCAGTGGGGGGCTTTATGGCTACACCTTC. Based on the CDR3 plus reference TRBV29-1 and TRBJ1-2, the full variable domain is SAVISQKPSRDICQRGTSLTIQCQVDSQVTMMFWYRQQPGQSLTLIATANQGSEATYESGFVIDKFPISRPNLTFSTLTVSNMSPEDSSIYLCSVVGSGGLYGYTFGSGTRLTVV.